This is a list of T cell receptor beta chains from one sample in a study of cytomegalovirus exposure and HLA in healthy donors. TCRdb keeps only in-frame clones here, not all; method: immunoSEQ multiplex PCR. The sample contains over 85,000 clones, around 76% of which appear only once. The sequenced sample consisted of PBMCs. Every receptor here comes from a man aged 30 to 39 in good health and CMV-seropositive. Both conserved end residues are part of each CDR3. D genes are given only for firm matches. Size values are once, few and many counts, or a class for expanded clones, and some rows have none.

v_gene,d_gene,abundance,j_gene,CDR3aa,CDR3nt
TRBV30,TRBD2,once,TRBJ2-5,CAGGAGASQETQYF,TGTGCCGGCGGCGCGGGAGCCTCTCAAGAGACCCAGTACTTC
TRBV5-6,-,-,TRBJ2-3,CASSLTGFIPDTQYF,TGTGCCAGCAGCTTGACAGGGTTCATACCCGATACGCAGTATTTT
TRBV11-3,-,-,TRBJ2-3,CASSPRGTDTQYF,TGTGCCAGCAGCCCACGAGGCACAGATACGCAGTATTTT
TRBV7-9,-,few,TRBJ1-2,CASSLTNRDYGYTF,TGTGCCAGCAGCTTAACGAACAGAGACTATGGCTACACCTTC
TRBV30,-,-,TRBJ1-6,CAWSVVDTQSPLHF,TGTGCCTGGAGTGTGGTGGACACTCAATCACCCCTCCACTTT
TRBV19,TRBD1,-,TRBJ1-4,CASSIGTGDEKLFF,TGTGCCAGTAGTATAGGGACAGGGGATGAAAAACTGTTTTTT
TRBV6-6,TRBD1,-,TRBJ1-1,CASSYDRGGGNTEAFF,TGTGCCAGCAGTTACGACAGGGGAGGTGGGAACACTGAAGCTTTCTTT
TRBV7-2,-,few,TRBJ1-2,CASSSWGGAGYGYTF,TGTGCCAGCAGCTCGTGGGGGGGCGCAGGCTATGGCTACACCTTC
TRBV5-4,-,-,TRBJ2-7,CASSPEGASYEQYF,TGTGCCAGCAGCCCCGAAGGGGCGTCCTACGAGCAGTACTTC
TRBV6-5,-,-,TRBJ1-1,CASSKGHPNTEAFF,TGTGCCAGCAGTAAAGGACACCCGAACACTGAAGCTTTCTTT
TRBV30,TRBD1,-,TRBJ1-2,CAWSPDREVIFVGYTF,TGTGCCTGGAGTCCGGACAGGGAGGTGATCTTCGTTGGCTACACCTTC
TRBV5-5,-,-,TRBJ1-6,CASSLVSGEPNSPLHF,TGTGCCAGCAGCTTGGTATCCGGGGAGCCAAATTCACCCCTCCACTTT
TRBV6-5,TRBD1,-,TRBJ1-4,CASSSQRTGGNEKLFF,TGTGCCAGCAGTTCCCAGCGGACAGGGGGAAATGAAAAACTGTTTTTT
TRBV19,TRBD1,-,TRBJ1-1,CASIEGARNTEAFF,TGTGCCAGTATCGAGGGGGCGAGGAACACTGAAGCTTTCTTT
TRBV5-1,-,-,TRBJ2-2,CAISRQPKSTGELFF,TGCGCCATCAGCCGACAACCTAAGAGCACCGGGGAGCTGTTTTTT
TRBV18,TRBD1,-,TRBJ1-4,CASSANRGTNEKLFF,TGTGCCAGCTCAGCCAACAGGGGGACGAATGAAAAACTGTTTTTT
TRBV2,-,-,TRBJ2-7,CASSDGRPSSYEQYF,TGTGCCAGCAGTGACGGCAGGCCATCGTCCTACGAGCAGTACTTC
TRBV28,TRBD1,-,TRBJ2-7,CASSLIQGAGNEQYF,TGTGCCAGCAGTCTAATACAGGGGGCCGGAAACGAGCAGTACTTC
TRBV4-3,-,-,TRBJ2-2,CASSRTGSVTGELFF,TGCGCCAGCAGCCGAACAGGGTCGGTCACCGGGGAGCTGTTTTTT
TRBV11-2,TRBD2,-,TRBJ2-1,CASSLQRGAYNEQFF,TGTGCCAGCAGCTTACAGCGGGGAGCCTACAATGAGCAGTTCTTC
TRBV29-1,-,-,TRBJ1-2,CSVVGQGTYGYTF,TGCAGCGTTGTTGGTCAGGGGACCTATGGCTACACCTTC
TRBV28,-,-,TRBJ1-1,CASSAGGARNTEAFF,TGTGCCAGCAGCGCCGGGGGGGCCAGGAACACTGAAGCTTTCTTT
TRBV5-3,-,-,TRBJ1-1,CARRFPGGANTEAFF,TGTGCCAGAAGATTCCCCGGGGGGGCAAACACTGAAGCTTTCTTT
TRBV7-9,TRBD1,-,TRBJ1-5,CASSLGQGEIHQPQHF,TGTGCCAGCAGCTTAGGACAGGGGGAGATTCATCAGCCCCAGCATTTT
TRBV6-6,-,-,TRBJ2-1,CASSYGLNEQFF,TGTGCCAGCAGTTACGGGCTCAATGAGCAGTTCTTC
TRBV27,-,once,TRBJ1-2,CASSSQGNYNYGYTF,TGTGCCAGCAGCTCTCAGGGTAACTATAACTATGGCTACACCTTC
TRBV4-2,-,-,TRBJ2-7,CASSQDFGAGEQYF,TGTGCCAGCAGCCAAGACTTCGGGGCGGGGGAGCAGTACTTC
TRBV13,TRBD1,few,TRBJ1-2,CASSNPPDRAAGYTF,TGTGCCAGCAGTAACCCTCCGGACAGGGCGGCTGGCTACACCTTC
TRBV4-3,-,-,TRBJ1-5,CASSQDLAGSNQPQHF,TGCGCCAGCAGCCAAGATCTGGCGGGGAGCAATCAGCCCCAGCATTTT
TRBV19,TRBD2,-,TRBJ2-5,CASRASGETQYF,TGTGCCAGTAGAGCTAGCGGAGAGACCCAGTACTTC
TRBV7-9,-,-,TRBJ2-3,CASRSAPGSVFSTDTQYF,TGTGCCAGCCGTTCCGCGCCAGGGTCGGTCTTCAGCACAGATACGCAGTATTTT
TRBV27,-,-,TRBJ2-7,CASSVTRTSFFYEQYF,TGTGCCAGCAGCGTCACTAGAACATCCTTTTTTTACGAGCAGTACTTC